This T cell receptor (beta chain) is from a study of cytomegalovirus exposure and HLA in healthy donors. Study context: It was reported in a later analysis that the 120 validation repertoires used the same platform as the approximately 620 first-cohort repertoires.

Profiling relied on immunoSEQ multiplex PCR, and the TCRdb table lists in-frame clones only, not all of them. The data contain roughly 120,000 clones, 70% to 90% of them singletons. The CDR3 has 14 amino acids. The V gene end was trimmed by 2 bases and the J gene end by 7 bases; junction bases not matched to a gene: 8. Germline CDR1 is SGHKS and CDR2 is YYEKEE (reference sequence). The V gene is TRBV5-5, the J gene TRBJ1-2, with 7 bases lining up with TRBD1. The sample consisted of PBMCs. This TCR was recovered from a woman aged 25 to 45 in good health and CMV-seropositive. In DNA, the CDR3 is TGTGCCAGCAGCTTCCGGGACAGTACTTCTGGCTACACCTTC. Encoded protein: CASSFRDSTSGYTF.